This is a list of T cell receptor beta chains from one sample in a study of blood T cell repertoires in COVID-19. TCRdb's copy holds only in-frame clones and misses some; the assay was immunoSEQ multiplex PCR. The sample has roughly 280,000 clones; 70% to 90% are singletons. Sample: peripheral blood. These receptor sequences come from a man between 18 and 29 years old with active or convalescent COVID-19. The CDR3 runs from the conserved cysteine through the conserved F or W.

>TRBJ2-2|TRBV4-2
CASSPVVTGYTGELFF
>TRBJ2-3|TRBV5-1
CASSVAPGQVFRDTQYF
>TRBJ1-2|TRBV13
CASSLAYEGVGGYTF
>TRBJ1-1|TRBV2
CASKGQGDTEAFF
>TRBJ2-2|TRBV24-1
CATGGTGNTGELFF
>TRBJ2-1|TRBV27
CASSLVRSSYNEQFF
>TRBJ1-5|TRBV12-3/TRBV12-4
CASSLFGIQPQHF
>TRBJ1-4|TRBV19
CASKTGGPSGLFF
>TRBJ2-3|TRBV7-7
CASSSQPPPDTQYF
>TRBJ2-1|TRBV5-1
CASSSGLAGGEQFF
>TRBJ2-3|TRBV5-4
CASSLAGADTQYF
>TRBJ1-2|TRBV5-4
CASSLGGEGSRANYGYTF
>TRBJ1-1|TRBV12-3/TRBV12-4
CASSPGHVAEAFF
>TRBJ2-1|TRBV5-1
CASSLASNEQFF
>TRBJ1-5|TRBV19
CASKGGIQPQHF
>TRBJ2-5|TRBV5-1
CASSLGGVPKETQYF
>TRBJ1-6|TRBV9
CASSENQGARRDSPLHF
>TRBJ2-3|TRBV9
CASSEGLAGGEGEDTQYF
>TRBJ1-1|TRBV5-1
CASSLQGDTEAFF
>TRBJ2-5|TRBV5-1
CASSLETREETQYF
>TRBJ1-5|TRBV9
CASSEGGAGQPQHF
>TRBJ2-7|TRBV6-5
CASSYSGTAYEQYF
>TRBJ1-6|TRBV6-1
CASSETPGVDSPLHF
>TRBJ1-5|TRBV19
CASTQGQGWPQHF
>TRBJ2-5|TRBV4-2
CASSQESIGTQYF
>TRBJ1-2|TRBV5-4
CASSSTGSSNYGYTF
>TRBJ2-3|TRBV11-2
CASSFGGTSGATDTQYF
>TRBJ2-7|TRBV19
CASSMLRGEQYF
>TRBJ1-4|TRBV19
CASRLGAGEKLFF
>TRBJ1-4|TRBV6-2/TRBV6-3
CASSFSATNEKLFF
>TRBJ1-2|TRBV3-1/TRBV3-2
CASSLNYGYTF
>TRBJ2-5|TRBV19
CASSIPGQGAETQYF
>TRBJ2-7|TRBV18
CASSLGLAGTYEQYF
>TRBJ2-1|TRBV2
CASREYNEQFF
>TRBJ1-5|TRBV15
CATSRSGTGANQPQHF
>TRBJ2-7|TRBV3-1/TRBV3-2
CASRGTGGLQYF
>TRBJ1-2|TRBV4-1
CARVSDYGYTF
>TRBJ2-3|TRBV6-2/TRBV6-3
CASSSTSGTDTQYF
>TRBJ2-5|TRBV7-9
CASSPRTDQETQYF
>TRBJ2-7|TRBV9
CASSVRDRGFDEQYF
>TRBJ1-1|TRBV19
CASSIKGDTEAFF
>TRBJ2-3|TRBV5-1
CASSLLAGSGDTQYF
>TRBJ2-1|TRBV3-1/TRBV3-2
CASSQDKGGRADYNEQFF
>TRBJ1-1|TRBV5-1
CASSPGASMNTEAFF
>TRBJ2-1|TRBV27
CASSGAGNEQFF
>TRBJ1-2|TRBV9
CASSVYGGDYGYTF
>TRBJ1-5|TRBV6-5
CASSSRTGRNLQPQHF
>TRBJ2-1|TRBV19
CASSIRDSIYNEQFF
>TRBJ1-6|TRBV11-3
CASSLDDTHSPLHF
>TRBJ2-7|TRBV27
CASSFVAGNEQYF
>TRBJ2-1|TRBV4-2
CASSQRGSGRAGRAYNEQFF
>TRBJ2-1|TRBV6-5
CASSYSGLAGADEQFF
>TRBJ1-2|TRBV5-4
CASSLTTGGAEGYTF
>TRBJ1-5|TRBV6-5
CASWTTSPPNQPQHF
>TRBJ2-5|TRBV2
CASSEQGLETQYF
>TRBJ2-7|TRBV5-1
CASRGSVSSSYEQYF
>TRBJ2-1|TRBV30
CAWSLLASGHQFF
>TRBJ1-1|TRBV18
CASSTGAGDTEAFF
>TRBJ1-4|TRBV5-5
CASSSDRGGEKLFF